This paragraph covers one T cell receptor (beta chain) sequence. The antigen is not known. Between the trimmed V and J ends, which lost 2 bases and 3 bases, there was a span of 11 bases. The CDR3 sequence is 14 residues long. Germline-derived CDR1 and CDR2 are SGHAT and FQNNGV. The table came from immunoSEQ multiplex PCR; TCRdb's copy has only in-frame clones and leaves some out. The sample lists roughly 26,000 clones, 75% seen once, with 10% to 15% in the top ten. The sample is drawn from a study of CD4 T cells in relation to SARS-CoV-2 and coronaviruses. CD4+ T cells from unexposed donors were obtained before the COVID-19 pandemic (2011-2018). CD4+ T cells were isolated from the cells after nine to eleven days of culture. Cells permitting, SARS-CoV-2 S/N and four cold-coronavirus spikes were tested on unexposed-donor CD4+ T cells.

This chain connects TRBV11-2 to TRBJ2-7, with a weak D call TRBD1 (6 bases). Sequencing was done on a sample of CD4+ T cells from PBMCs, cultured in vitro. The source of this sequence is a human donor in good health. The CDR3 DNA is TGTGCCAGCAGCTTATCAGGGGTGGGCTACGAGCAGTACTTC. Its protein is CASSLSGVGYEQYF.